A selection of T cell receptor beta chains follows, all from one sample in a study of blood T cell repertoires in COVID-19. Produced via immunoSEQ multiplex PCR; TCRdb's table is partial and in-frame only. The sample shows fewer than 350,000 clones, more than 75% of them seen only once. Sequencing was carried out using peripheral blood. The receptors originated from a man in his forties with active or convalescent COVID-19. The CDR3 runs from the conserved cysteine through the conserved F or W. The order of the fields is V gene, J gene, D gene, clone size, CDR3 protein, CDR3 DNA. D genes are given only for firm matches. Size values are once, few and many counts, or a class for expanded clones, and some rows have none.

V: TRBV19; J: TRBJ1-2; D: TRBD1; size: -; CDR3: CASSTPGQVYGYTF; DNA: TGTGCCAGTAGTACTCCGGGACAGGTTTATGGCTACACCTTC
V: TRBV10-3; J: TRBJ1-5; D: -; size: -; CDR3: CASRSGPNQPQHF; DNA: TGTGCCTCCCGTTCAGGCCCCAATCAGCCCCAGCATTTT
V: TRBV7-9; J: TRBJ2-7; D: -; size: few; CDR3: CASSLTTTYEQYF; DNA: TGTGCCAGCAGCCTCACAACAACCTACGAGCAGTACTTC
V: TRBV3-1/TRBV3-2; J: TRBJ2-1; D: TRBD1; size: once; CDR3: CASSQDPGQYNEQFF; DNA: TGTGCCAGCAGCCAAGATCCGGGACAGTACAATGAGCAGTTCTTC
V: TRBV9; J: TRBJ2-3; D: TRBD2; size: -; CDR3: CASSGTSGRTDTQYF; DNA: TGTGCCAGCAGCGGGACTAGCGGGCGCACAGATACGCAGTATTTT
V: TRBV5-1; J: TRBJ2-1; D: TRBD2; size: -; CDR3: CASTIGLAGNNEQFF; DNA: TGCGCCAGCACCATTGGACTAGCGGGAAACAATGAGCAGTTCTTC
V: TRBV29-1; J: TRBJ2-3; D: -; size: -; CDR3: CSVVGQGRDTQYF; DNA: TGCAGCGTTGTAGGGCAGGGGAGAGATACGCAGTATTTT
V: TRBV24-1; J: TRBJ2-7; D: TRBD2; size: once; CDR3: CATSAPGLAGGYEQYF; DNA: TGTGCCACCAGTGCCCCGGGACTAGCGGGAGGTTACGAGCAGTACTTC
V: TRBV5-6; J: TRBJ2-1; D: TRBD2; size: -; CDR3: CASSSLAGSYNEQFF; DNA: TGTGCCAGCAGCTCCCTAGCGGGCTCCTACAATGAGCAGTTCTTC
V: TRBV7-7; J: TRBJ2-2; D: TRBD2; size: -; CDR3: CASSLAPVFSGSGTGELFF; DNA: TGTGCTAGCAGCTTAGCCCCAGTTTTCAGCGGGAGTGGCACCGGGGAGCTGTTTTTT
V: TRBV3-1/TRBV3-2; J: TRBJ2-7; D: -; size: -; CDR3: CASSLHYEQYF; DNA: TGTGCCAGCAGCCTTCATTACGAGCAGTACTTC
V: TRBV7-3; J: TRBJ2-5; D: -; size: -; CDR3: CASSLNARTVRETQYF; DNA: TGTGCCAGCAGCTTAAATGCCCGCACGGTCCGGGAGACCCAGTACTTC
V: TRBV18; J: TRBJ1-2; D: -; size: -; CDR3: CASSPSPRGSYGYTF; DNA: TGTGCCAGCTCACCATCTCCCCGGGGATCCTATGGCTACACCTTC
V: TRBV24-1; J: TRBJ2-5; D: -; size: -; CDR3: CATSDQSEQETQYF; DNA: TGTGCCACCAGTGATCAGAGCGAACAAGAGACCCAGTACTTC
V: TRBV5-4; J: TRBJ2-1; D: -; size: -; CDR3: CASSSGLSTYNEQFF; DNA: TGTGCCAGCAGCTCCGGACTAAGTACCTACAATGAGCAGTTCTTC
V: TRBV28; J: TRBJ1-2; D: -; size: -; CDR3: CASSWSSYGYTF; DNA: TGTGCCAGCAGTTGGTCTAGCTATGGCTACACCTTC
V: TRBV5-4; J: TRBJ2-3; D: TRBD1; size: -; CDR3: CASGQGAHTDTQYF; DNA: TGTGCCAGCGGACAGGGAGCCCACACAGATACGCAGTATTTT
V: TRBV28; J: TRBJ2-2; D: -; size: -; CDR3: CASTRGTGTSSGELFF; DNA: TGTGCCAGCACCCGGGGGACCGGGACCTCTTCCGGGGAGCTGTTTTTT
V: TRBV2; J: TRBJ2-5; D: TRBD2; size: once; CDR3: CASSELGTSLGETQYF; DNA: TGTGCCAGCAGTGAACTAGGGACTAGCCTTGGGGAGACCCAGTACTTC
V: TRBV2; J: TRBJ1-4; D: -; size: -; CDR3: CASSEYLGGDEKLFF; DNA: TGTGCCAGCAGTGAATATTTGGGGGGGGATGAAAAACTGTTTTTT
V: TRBV4-2; J: TRBJ2-7; D: -; size: once; CDR3: CASSQGLRSSVHEQYF; DNA: TGTGCCAGCAGCCAAGGTTTGAGGAGTTCGGTTCACGAGCAGTACTTC
V: TRBV24-1; J: TRBJ2-7; D: -; size: -; CDR3: CATSDSYEQYF; DNA: TGTGCCACCAGTGACAGCTACGAGCAGTACTTC
V: TRBV29-1; J: TRBJ1-2; D: -; size: -; CDR3: CSAPQGGEEGYTF; DNA: TGCAGCGCCCCCCAGGGAGGTGAAGAAGGCTACACCTTC
V: TRBV18; J: TRBJ1-5; D: -; size: once; CDR3: CASSPTGNNQPQHF; DNA: TGTGCCAGCTCACCGACAGGCAATAATCAGCCCCAGCATTTT
V: TRBV10-2; J: TRBJ1-4; D: -; size: -; CDR3: CASSQTATNEKLFF; DNA: TGCGCCAGCAGTCAGACAGCAACTAATGAAAAACTGTTTTTT
V: TRBV5-1; J: TRBJ2-3; D: -; size: -; CDR3: CASSLGGDTDTQYF; DNA: TGCGCCAGCAGCTTGGGCGGGGACACAGATACGCAGTATTTT
V: TRBV4-1; J: TRBJ1-2; D: -; size: -; CDR3: CASSQETHRTYYGYTF; DNA: TGCGCCAGCAGCCAAGAAACACACCGAACCTACTATGGCTACACCTTC
V: TRBV2; J: TRBJ1-2; D: TRBD1; size: -; CDR3: CASSVSTGGGYTF; DNA: TGTGCCAGCAGTGTTTCGACAGGGGGAGGCTACACCTTC
V: TRBV5-6; J: TRBJ2-4; D: -; size: -; CDR3: CASSADRGRAKNIQYF; DNA: TGTGCCAGCAGCGCGGATCGGGGGAGGGCCAAAAACATTCAGTACTTC
V: TRBV3-1/TRBV3-2; J: TRBJ1-4; D: TRBD1; size: -; CDR3: CASRSQGPELFF; DNA: TGTGCCAGCAGGTCACAGGGGCCCGAACTGTTTTTT
V: TRBV25-1; J: TRBJ1-5; D: -; size: -; CDR3: CASSAYLGQPQHF; DNA: TGTGCCAGCAGTGCCTACCTAGGTCAGCCCCAGCATTTT
V: TRBV7-6; J: TRBJ1-1; D: -; size: few; CDR3: CASSLAGASEAFF; DNA: TGTGCCAGCAGCTTAGCGGGCGCCTCTGAAGCTTTCTTT
V: TRBV12-3/TRBV12-4; J: TRBJ2-2; D: -; size: -; CDR3: CASSFSVGELFF; DNA: TGTGCCAGCAGTTTCAGCGTCGGGGAGCTGTTTTTT
V: TRBV5-1; J: TRBJ1-4; D: -; size: -; CDR3: CASSLSGAGRRKLFF; DNA: TGCGCCAGCAGCTTAAGTGGGGCAGGGAGGCGAAAACTGTTTTTT
V: TRBV25-1; J: TRBJ1-6; D: -; size: -; CDR3: CASSRTPNNSPLHF; DNA: TGTGCCAGCAGTCGGACACCTAATAATTCACCCCTCCACTTT
V: TRBV30; J: TRBJ2-2; D: TRBD2; size: -; CDR3: CAWSEMDGTSGRSNTGELFF; DNA: TGTGCCTGGAGTGAAATGGATGGGACTAGCGGGAGATCTAACACCGGGGAGCTGTTTTTT
V: TRBV2; J: TRBJ1-4; D: -; size: -; CDR3: CASTLRRGSNEKLFF; DNA: TGTGCCAGCACCCTGAGGCGAGGGTCTAATGAAAAACTGTTTTTT
V: TRBV14; J: TRBJ1-4; D: -; size: -; CDR3: CASSPLGDEKLFF; DNA: TGTGCCAGCAGCCCCCTGGGAGACGAAAAACTGTTTTTT
V: TRBV6-6; J: TRBJ1-2; D: -; size: -; CDR3: CASSSPPGNRYTF; DNA: TGTGCCAGCAGTTCCCCGCCAGGCAATCGCTACACCTTC
V: TRBV12-3/TRBV12-4; J: TRBJ2-3; D: -; size: -; CDR3: CASSGGFTDTQYF; DNA: TGTGCCAGCTCTGGAGGGTTTACAGATACGCAGTATTTT
V: TRBV2; J: TRBJ1-1; D: -; size: -; CDR3: CASREWDTEAFF; DNA: TGTGCCAGCAGGGAGTGGGACACTGAAGCTTTCTTT
V: TRBV19; J: TRBJ2-5; D: -; size: -; CDR3: CASSQQGRETQYF; DNA: TGTGCCAGTAGCCAACAGGGACGGGAGACCCAGTACTTC
V: TRBV27; J: TRBJ2-3; D: -; size: -; CDR3: CASSQIDRRTTDTQYF; DNA: TGTGCCAGCAGTCAAATTGACAGGAGAACCACAGATACGCAGTATTTT
V: TRBV9; J: TRBJ1-4; D: -; size: -; CDR3: CASSVATGWNEKLFF; DNA: TGTGCCAGCAGCGTAGCTACAGGGTGGAATGAAAAACTGTTTTTT
V: TRBV10-1; J: TRBJ1-4; D: -; size: -; CDR3: CASLPRGTPKLFF; DNA: TGCGCCAGCCTCCCACGGGGTACCCCAAAACTGTTTTTT
V: TRBV12-5; J: TRBJ1-4; D: TRBD1; size: -; CDR3: CASGLGDSRNEKLFF; DNA: TGTGCTAGTGGTTTGGGGGACAGCCGTAATGAAAAACTGTTTTTT
V: TRBV5-1; J: TRBJ2-1; D: TRBD1; size: -; CDR3: CASSLGQGEQFF; DNA: TGCGCCAGCAGCTTGGGACAGGGTGAGCAGTTCTTC
V: TRBV10-3; J: TRBJ2-7; D: TRBD1; size: -; CDR3: CAIRGDRGSYEQYF; DNA: TGTGCCATCAGGGGGGACAGGGGGTCCTACGAGCAGTACTTC
V: TRBV5-1; J: TRBJ1-4; D: TRBD1; size: -; CDR3: CASSRTGDSNEKLFF; DNA: TGCGCCAGCAGCAGGACAGGAGATTCCAATGAAAAACTGTTTTTT
V: TRBV5-1; J: TRBJ2-2; D: TRBD1; size: -; CDR3: CASSRGTGSGTGELFF; DNA: TGCGCCAGCAGCAGGGGGACAGGAAGCGGGACCGGGGAGCTGTTTTTT
V: TRBV7-6; J: TRBJ1-1; D: -; size: -; CDR3: CASSQRGGREGNTEAFF; DNA: TGTGCCAGCAGCCAGAGGGGGGGGCGTGAGGGCAACACTGAAGCTTTCTTT